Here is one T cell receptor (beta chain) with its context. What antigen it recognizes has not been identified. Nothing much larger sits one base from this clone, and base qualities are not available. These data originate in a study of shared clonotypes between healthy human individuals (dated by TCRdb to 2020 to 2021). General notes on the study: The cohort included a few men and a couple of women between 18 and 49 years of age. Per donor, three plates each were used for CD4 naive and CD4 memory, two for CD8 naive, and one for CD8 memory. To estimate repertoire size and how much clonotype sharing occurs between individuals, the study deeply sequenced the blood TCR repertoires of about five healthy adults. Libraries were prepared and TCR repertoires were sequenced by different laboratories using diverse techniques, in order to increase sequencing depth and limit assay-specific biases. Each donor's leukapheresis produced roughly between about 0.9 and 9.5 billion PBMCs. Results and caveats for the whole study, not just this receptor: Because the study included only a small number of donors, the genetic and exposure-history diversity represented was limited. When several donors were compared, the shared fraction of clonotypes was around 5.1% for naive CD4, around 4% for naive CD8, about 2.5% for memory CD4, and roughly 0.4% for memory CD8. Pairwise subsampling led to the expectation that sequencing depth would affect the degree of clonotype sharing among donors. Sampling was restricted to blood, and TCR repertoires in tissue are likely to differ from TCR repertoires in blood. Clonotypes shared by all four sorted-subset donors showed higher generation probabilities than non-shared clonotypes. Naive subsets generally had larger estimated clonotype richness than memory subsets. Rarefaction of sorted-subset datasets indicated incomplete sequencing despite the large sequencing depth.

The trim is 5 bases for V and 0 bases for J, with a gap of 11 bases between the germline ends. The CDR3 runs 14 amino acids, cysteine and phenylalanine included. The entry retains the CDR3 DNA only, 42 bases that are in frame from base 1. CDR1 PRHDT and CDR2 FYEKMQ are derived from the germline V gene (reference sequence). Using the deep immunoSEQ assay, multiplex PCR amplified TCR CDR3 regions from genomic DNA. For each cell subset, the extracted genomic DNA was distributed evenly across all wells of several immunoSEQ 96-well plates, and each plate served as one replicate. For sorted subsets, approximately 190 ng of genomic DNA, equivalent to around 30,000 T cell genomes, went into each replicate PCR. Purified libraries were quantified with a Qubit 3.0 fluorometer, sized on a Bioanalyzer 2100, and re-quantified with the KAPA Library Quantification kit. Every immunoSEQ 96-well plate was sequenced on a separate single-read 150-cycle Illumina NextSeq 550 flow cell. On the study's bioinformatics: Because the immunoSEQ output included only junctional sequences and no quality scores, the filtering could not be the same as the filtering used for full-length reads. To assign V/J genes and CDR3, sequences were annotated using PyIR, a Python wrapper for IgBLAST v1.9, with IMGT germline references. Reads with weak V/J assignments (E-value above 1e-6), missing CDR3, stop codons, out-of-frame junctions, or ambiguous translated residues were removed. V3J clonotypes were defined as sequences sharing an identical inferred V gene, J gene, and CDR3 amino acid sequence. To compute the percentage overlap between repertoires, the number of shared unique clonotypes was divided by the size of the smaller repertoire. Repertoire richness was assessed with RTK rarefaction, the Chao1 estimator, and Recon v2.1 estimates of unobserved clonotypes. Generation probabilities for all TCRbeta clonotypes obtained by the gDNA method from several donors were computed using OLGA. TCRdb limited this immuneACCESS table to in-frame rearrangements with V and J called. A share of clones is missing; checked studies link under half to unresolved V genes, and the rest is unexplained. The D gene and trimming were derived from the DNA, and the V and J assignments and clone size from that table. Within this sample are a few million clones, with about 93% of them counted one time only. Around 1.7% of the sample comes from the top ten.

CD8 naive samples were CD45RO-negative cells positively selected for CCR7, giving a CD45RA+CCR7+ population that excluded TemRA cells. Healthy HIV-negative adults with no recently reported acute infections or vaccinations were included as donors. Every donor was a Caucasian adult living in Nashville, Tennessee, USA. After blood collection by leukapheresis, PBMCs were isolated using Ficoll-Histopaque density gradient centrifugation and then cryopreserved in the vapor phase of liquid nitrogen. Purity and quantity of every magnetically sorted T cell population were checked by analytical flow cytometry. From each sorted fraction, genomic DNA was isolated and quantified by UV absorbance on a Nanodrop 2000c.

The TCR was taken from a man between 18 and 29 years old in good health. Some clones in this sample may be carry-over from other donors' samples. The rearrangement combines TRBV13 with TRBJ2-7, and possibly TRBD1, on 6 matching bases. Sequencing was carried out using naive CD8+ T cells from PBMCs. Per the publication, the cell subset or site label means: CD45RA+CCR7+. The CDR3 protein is CASSGRTASYEQYF. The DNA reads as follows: TGTGCCAGCAGCGGCCGGACAGCCTCCTACGAGCAGTACTTC.